Listed below are T cell receptor beta chains from one sample, sequenced in a study of T cells after yellow fever vaccination. TCRdb analysed the 5' RACE reads with MiXCR anew, one entry per CDR3 protein. The sample shows about 350,000 distinct CDR3 sequences, approximately 4% of them seen only once. The material was PBMCs, obtained 5 days after the yellow fever booster vaccination. The receptors shown here come from a young man who received the YFV17D yellow fever vaccine. The CDR3 runs from the conserved cysteine through the conserved F or W. The order of the fields is CDR3 length, J gene, D gene, clone size, V gene, CDR3 DNA, CDR3 protein. D genes are given only for firm matches. Some rows mark clone size as missing; the rest say once, few, many or name a class of expanded clone.

length: 13; J: TRBJ2-5; D: TRBD1; size: few; V: TRBV20-1; DNA: TGCAGTGCTGATCCGGGACAGGGGGAGACCCAGTACTTC; CDR3: CSADPGQGETQYF
length: 16; J: TRBJ2-5; D: -; size: few; V: TRBV7-9; DNA: TGTGCCAGCAGCTTCCACCCCTGGGGGAGCGCAGAGACCCAGTACTTC; CDR3: CASSFHPWGSAETQYF
length: 13; J: TRBJ2-1; D: -; size: -; V: TRBV29-1; DNA: TGCAGCGTTGAAGATATGTGGGGAATCGATCAGTTCTTC; CDR3: CSVEDMWGIDQFF
length: 16; J: TRBJ1-2; D: -; size: few; V: TRBV2; DNA: TGTGCCAGCAGTGAAAGGCAGGGGAGGCCACTCTATGGCTACACCTTC; CDR3: CASSERQGRPLYGYTF
length: 15; J: TRBJ1-1; D: TRBD1; size: many; V: TRBV10-3; DNA: TGTGCCATCAGTGTTGACAGGGGATTTAACACTGAAGCTTTCTTT; CDR3: CAISVDRGFNTEAFF
length: 15; J: TRBJ2-5; D: -; size: few; V: TRBV21-1; DNA: TGTGCCAGCAGCGCGACAGGCCCTCGTCCGGAGACCCAGTACTTC; CDR3: CASSATGPRPETQYF
length: 15; J: TRBJ1-3; D: TRBD1; size: many; V: TRBV4-1; DNA: TGCGCCAGCAGCCCCTGGGACAGGGGGCCAAACACCATATATTTT; CDR3: CASSPWDRGPNTIYF
length: 18; J: TRBJ1-2; D: -; size: many; V: TRBV4-1; DNA: TGCGCCAGCAGCCAAGTAAGCGGCCAGGGGACCACAAACTATGGCTACACCTTC; CDR3: CASSQVSGQGTTNYGYTF
length: 15; J: TRBJ2-2; D: -; size: many; V: TRBV4-1; DNA: TGCGCCAGCAGCCAAGTGTTTCAGGGTTCCGGGGAGCTGTTTTTT; CDR3: CASSQVFQGSGELFF
length: 12; J: TRBJ1-3; D: -; size: few; V: TRBV9; DNA: TGTGCCAGCAGCGCGGCTGGAAACACCATATATTTT; CDR3: CASSAAGNTIYF
length: 14; J: TRBJ2-7; D: TRBD2; size: few; V: TRBV2; DNA: TGTGCCAGCACCGGATGGGACTATTCCTACGAGCAGTACTTC; CDR3: CASTGWDYSYEQYF
length: 17; J: TRBJ2-7; D: TRBD1; size: few; V: TRBV9; DNA: TGTGCCAGCAGCGTAGCGTCCGGGACAGCCTCTTTCTACGAGCAGTACTTC; CDR3: CASSVASGTASFYEQYF
length: 14; J: TRBJ1-1; D: -; size: -; V: TRBV5-6; DNA: TGTGCCAGCAGCTTGGAACAGGGGAACACTGAAGCTTTCTTT; CDR3: CASSLEQGNTEAFF
length: 15; J: TRBJ1-2; D: -; size: -; V: TRBV4-2; DNA: TGTGCCAGCAGCCAAGCAGGGGACCAGGGCTATGGCTACACCTTC; CDR3: CASSQAGDQGYGYTF
length: 13; J: TRBJ2-1; D: TRBD2; size: many; V: TRBV5-1; DNA: TGCGCCAGCAGCTCACTAGCGGGCCATGAGCAGTTCTTC; CDR3: CASSSLAGHEQFF
length: 15; J: TRBJ2-2; D: -; size: few; V: TRBV5-1; DNA: TGCGCCAGCAGCTTGGTTGGGTCGAACACCGGGGAGCTGTTTTTT; CDR3: CASSLVGSNTGELFF
length: 16; J: TRBJ1-1; D: -; size: few; V: TRBV5-1; DNA: TGCGCCAGCAGCAATACCGGGCCCACGATGAACATTGAAGCTTTCTTT; CDR3: CASSNTGPTMNIEAFF
length: 16; J: TRBJ2-1; D: -; size: -; V: TRBV5-1; DNA: TGCGCCAGCAGCTTGGATCTGCAGAGCTCCTACAATGAGCAGTTCTTC; CDR3: CASSLDLQSSYNEQFF
length: 16; J: TRBJ2-5; D: TRBD1; size: few; V: TRBV5-6; DNA: TGTGCCAGCAGCTTGTTTCAGGGGGTGGGGCAAGAGACCCAGTACTTC; CDR3: CASSLFQGVGQETQYF
length: 14; J: TRBJ2-3; D: -; size: many; V: TRBV5-1; DNA: TGCGCCAGCAGAGAGGAGGGATCCACAGATACGCAGTATTTT; CDR3: CASREEGSTDTQYF
length: 11; J: TRBJ2-2; D: -; size: many; V: TRBV6-2/TRBV6-3; DNA: TGTGCCAGCCGGGTCACCGGGGAGCTGTTTTTT; CDR3: CASRVTGELFF
length: 20; J: TRBJ2-4; D: TRBD1; size: many; V: TRBV6-6; DNA: TGTGCCAGCACCCGAGGGGTTCCGGGACAGGGCGACCTAGCCAAAAACATTCAGTACTTC; CDR3: CASTRGVPGQGDLAKNIQYF
length: 13; J: TRBJ1-5; D: -; size: -; V: TRBV12-3/TRBV12-4; DNA: TGTGCCAGCAGTTTAAACGAAAATCAGCCCCAGCATTTT; CDR3: CASSLNENQPQHF
length: 14; J: TRBJ1-2; D: TRBD1; size: -; V: TRBV7-2; DNA: TGTGCCAGCAGCTTGGGACAGAGTAACTATGGCTACACCTTC; CDR3: CASSLGQSNYGYTF
length: 15; J: TRBJ2-3; D: TRBD2; size: few; V: TRBV29-1; DNA: TGCAGCGTTGAAGGGACTAGCGGAGGGGCAGATACGCAGTATTTT; CDR3: CSVEGTSGGADTQYF
length: 16; J: TRBJ2-5; D: -; size: -; V: TRBV27; DNA: TGTGCCAGCAGTTTATGGGGGCCAGGGGCTGGGGAGACCCAGTACTTC; CDR3: CASSLWGPGAGETQYF
length: 13; J: TRBJ2-1; D: -; size: few; V: TRBV19; DNA: TGTGCCAGTAGTAATAACAGTCCTAATGAGCAGTTCTTC; CDR3: CASSNNSPNEQFF
length: 14; J: TRBJ2-3; D: TRBD2; size: -; V: TRBV20-1; DNA: TGCAGTGCTAGACTAGCGGGGCGCACAGATACGCAGTATTTT; CDR3: CSARLAGRTDTQYF
length: 16; J: TRBJ2-5; D: -; size: many; V: TRBV7-7; DNA: TGTGCCAGCAGCTTAGCCGGGGCCACTGGACAAGAGACCCAGTACTTC; CDR3: CASSLAGATGQETQYF
length: 18; J: TRBJ2-2; D: TRBD1; size: -; V: TRBV4-3; DNA: TGCGCCAGCAGCCAAACCGGGACAGGGGGCCTCCGGGCCGGGGAGCTGTTTTTT; CDR3: CASSQTGTGGLRAGELFF
length: 14; J: TRBJ2-5; D: -; size: few; V: TRBV4-3; DNA: TGCGCCAGCAGCCCTAACCTGGGACAAGAGACCCAGTACTTC; CDR3: CASSPNLGQETQYF
length: 14; J: TRBJ1-5; D: TRBD1; size: -; V: TRBV18; DNA: TGTGCCAGCTCACCCGCGACAGGGGATCAGCCCCAGCATTTT; CDR3: CASSPATGDQPQHF
length: 14; J: TRBJ2-7; D: TRBD1; size: many; V: TRBV11-2; DNA: TGTGCCAGCAGTTCTCCCCGACAGGGGGGCGAGCAGTACTTC; CDR3: CASSSPRQGGEQYF
length: 14; J: TRBJ2-2; D: -; size: many; V: TRBV7-3; DNA: TGTGCCAGCAGGTCCCCAGGGGGGGCCGGGGAGCTGTTTTTT; CDR3: CASRSPGGAGELFF
length: 13; J: TRBJ2-1; D: -; size: few; V: TRBV20-1; DNA: TGCAGTGCGGGGGGGGCTTCCCTCAATGAGCAGTTCTTC; CDR3: CSAGGASLNEQFF
length: 17; J: TRBJ2-7; D: TRBD2; size: many; V: TRBV7-9; DNA: TGTGCCAGCAGGTCACTAGCGGGGGCTGCGAGCTCCTACGAGCAGTACTTC; CDR3: CASRSLAGAASSYEQYF
length: 15; J: TRBJ2-2; D: -; size: few; V: TRBV29-1; DNA: TGCAGCGTTGTTTATCGGGGGCTCGACACCGGGGAGCTGTTTTTT; CDR3: CSVVYRGLDTGELFF
length: 14; J: TRBJ2-7; D: TRBD1; size: -; V: TRBV7-7; DNA: TGTGCCAGCAGCTTCTCCGGGACAGGGGATAGGCAGTACTTC; CDR3: CASSFSGTGDRQYF
length: 15; J: TRBJ2-5; D: TRBD2; size: -; V: TRBV7-2; DNA: TGTGCCAGCAGCCTAGGGGGACTAGCTCAAGAGACCCAGTACTTC; CDR3: CASSLGGLAQETQYF
length: 12; J: TRBJ2-3; D: -; size: -; V: TRBV2; DNA: TGTGCCAGCAGTGCCGGGACAGATACGCAGTATTTT; CDR3: CASSAGTDTQYF
length: 17; J: TRBJ2-1; D: TRBD2; size: -; V: TRBV7-2; DNA: TGTGCCAGCAGCCTAGTGGGACTAGCGGGCTCCTACAATGTGCAGTTCTTC; CDR3: CASSLVGLAGSYNVQFF
length: 13; J: TRBJ2-5; D: TRBD2; size: many; V: TRBV20-1; DNA: TGCAGTGCCGCACCGGGGGGGAGGGAGACCCAGTACTTC; CDR3: CSAAPGGRETQYF
length: 14; J: TRBJ2-4; D: -; size: -; V: TRBV5-8; DNA: TGTGCCAGCAGCTTGATTCAAGCCAAAAACATTCAGTACTTC; CDR3: CASSLIQAKNIQYF
length: 12; J: TRBJ1-3; D: -; size: -; V: TRBV18; DNA: TGTGCCAGCTCACCACTCGGGGGGCCGCCGGATTTT; CDR3: CASSPLGGPPDF
length: 15; J: TRBJ2-7; D: -; size: many; V: TRBV10-3; DNA: TGTGCCATCAGTGAGTCGGGAGGAGAAAGCTACGAGCAGTACTTC; CDR3: CAISESGGESYEQYF
length: 15; J: TRBJ2-2; D: -; size: few; V: TRBV5-4; DNA: TGTGCCAGCAGCTTGGCCTCCAGCAACACCGGGGAGCTGTTTTTT; CDR3: CASSLASSNTGELFF
length: 14; J: TRBJ1-1; D: -; size: many; V: TRBV11-2; DNA: TGTGCCAGCAGCTTAACTTCGGGGAACACTGAAGCTTTCTTT; CDR3: CASSLTSGNTEAFF
length: 13; J: TRBJ2-5; D: -; size: many; V: TRBV5-1; DNA: TGCGCCAGCAGCTTCGCGGGGCTTGAGACCCAGTACTTC; CDR3: CASSFAGLETQYF
length: 13; J: TRBJ1-4; D: TRBD1; size: many; V: TRBV6-5; DNA: TGTGCCAGCACAGGACAGGGGAATGAAAAACTGTTTTTT; CDR3: CASTGQGNEKLFF
length: 14; J: TRBJ2-7; D: -; size: many; V: TRBV6-5; DNA: TGTGCCAGCAGTTACGAGGGGGGGCTCTCCGAGCAGTACTTC; CDR3: CASSYEGGLSEQYF
length: 14; J: TRBJ2-4; D: -; size: few; V: TRBV5-4; DNA: TGTGCCAGCAGCAGCCGGGACAACAAAAACATTCAGTACTTC; CDR3: CASSSRDNKNIQYF
length: 12; J: TRBJ1-1; D: -; size: few; V: TRBV20-1; DNA: TGCAGTGCCTCGAACACGAACACTGAAGCTTTCTTT; CDR3: CSASNTNTEAFF
length: 15; J: TRBJ2-2; D: TRBD2; size: few; V: TRBV20-1; DNA: TGCAGTGCGATAGCGGGGGGGCCCGACACCGGGGAGCTGTTTTTT; CDR3: CSAIAGGPDTGELFF
length: 16; J: TRBJ1-1; D: -; size: -; V: TRBV20-1; DNA: TGCAGTGCCCGACCTACAGGGCCAGACATGAACACTGAAGCTTTCTTT; CDR3: CSARPTGPDMNTEAFF
length: 12; J: TRBJ1-5; D: TRBD1; size: few; V: TRBV7-9; DNA: TGTGCCAGCAGCTTATCGGACAGGGGCTTCACTTTT; CDR3: CASSLSDRGFTF
length: 13; J: TRBJ1-5; D: -; size: few; V: TRBV29-1; DNA: TGCAGCGCCTCCGGTGAGGGAAGGCAGCCCCAGCATTTT; CDR3: CSASGEGRQPQHF
length: 19; J: TRBJ1-3; D: -; size: few; V: TRBV12-2; DNA: TGTGCAAGTCGCTTAGCTAAGGCGAGGGGGCAGGTGGATGGAAACACCATATATTTT; CDR3: CASRLAKARGQVDGNTIYF
length: 13; J: TRBJ1-1; D: -; size: -; V: TRBV11-1; DNA: TGTGCCAGCACCTTCTCGGGGGACACTGAAGCTTTCTTT; CDR3: CASTFSGDTEAFF
length: 13; J: TRBJ1-1; D: -; size: -; V: TRBV10-3; DNA: TGTGCCATCAAGGCGGGAATGAACACTGAAGCTTTCTTT; CDR3: CAIKAGMNTEAFF
length: 17; J: TRBJ2-1; D: TRBD2; size: -; V: TRBV7-9; DNA: TGTGCCAGCAGCTTAGAACTAGCGGGGGAGATTTACAATGAGCAGTTCTTC; CDR3: CASSLELAGEIYNEQFF